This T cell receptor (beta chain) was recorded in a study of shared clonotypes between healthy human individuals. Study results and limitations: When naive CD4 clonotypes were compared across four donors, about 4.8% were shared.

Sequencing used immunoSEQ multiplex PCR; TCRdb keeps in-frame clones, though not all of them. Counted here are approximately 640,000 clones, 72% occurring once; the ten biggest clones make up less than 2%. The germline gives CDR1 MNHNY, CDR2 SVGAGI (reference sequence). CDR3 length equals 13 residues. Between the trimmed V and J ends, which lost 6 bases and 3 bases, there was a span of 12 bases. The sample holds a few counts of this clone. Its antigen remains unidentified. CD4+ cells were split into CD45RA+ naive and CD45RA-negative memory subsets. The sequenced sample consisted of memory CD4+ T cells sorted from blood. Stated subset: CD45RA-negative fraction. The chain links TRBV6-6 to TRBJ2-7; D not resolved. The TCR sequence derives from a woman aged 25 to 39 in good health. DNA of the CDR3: TGTGCCAGCAGCAAAACCGGAGACTACGAGCAGTACTTC. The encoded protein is CASSKTGDYEQYF.